These T cell receptor beta chains were read from a single sample in a study of T cell responses to AZD1222 COVID-19 vaccine. Only in-frame clones appear in the TCRdb table, and some are missing; sequencing was by immunoSEQ multiplex PCR. The table records some 120,000 clones, around 85% of them present only once. This material consisted of peripheral blood, taken on day 0 of MenACWY control vaccination. The source is an adult in good health. CDR3s include the opening cysteine and the closing phenylalanine or tryptophan. D genes are given only for firm matches. Clone size appears in some rows only: once, few, many, or a class for an expanded clone.

TRBJ1-1	.	TRBV9	.	CASSPLGLGTEAFF	TGTGCCAGCAGCCCCTTGGGCTTGGGGACTGAAGCTTTCTTT
TRBJ1-2	.	TRBV28	TRBD1	CASSVQGARYTF	TGTGCCAGCAGTGTTCAGGGGGCTCGCTACACCTTC
TRBJ1-1	.	TRBV25-1	.	CASSDVRTEAFF	TGTGCCAGCAGTGATGTGAGAACTGAAGCTTTCTTT
TRBJ1-2	.	TRBV28	.	CASSPTGLYGYTF	TGTGCCAGCAGTCCAACAGGACTATATGGCTACACCTTC
TRBJ1-6	.	TRBV7-6	.	CASSLTPNNSPLHF	TGTGCCAGCAGCTTAACACCCAATAATTCACCCCTCCACTTT
TRBJ2-5	.	TRBV11-2	.	CASRGETQYF	TGTGCCAGCAGGGGAGAGACCCAGTACTTC
TRBJ1-4	few	TRBV10-2	.	CASKEGRSNEKLFF	TGCGCCAGCAAGGAGGGACGGTCGAATGAAAAACTGTTTTTT
TRBJ1-5	.	TRBV5-6	TRBD1	CASSNRDRGYQPQHF	TGTGCCAGCAGTAACCGGGACAGGGGCTATCAGCCCCAGCATTTT
TRBJ2-3	.	TRBV29-1	TRBD2	CSVSGTSGARGTQYF	TGCAGCGTTAGTGGGACTAGCGGGGCTCGCGGTACGCAGTATTTT
TRBJ2-7	.	TRBV3-1/TRBV3-2	.	CASSQDVGGDSEQYF	TGTGCCAGCAGCCAAGATGTGGGCGGGGACAGCGAGCAGTACTTC
TRBJ2-3	.	TRBV18	.	CASSRAATGTDTQYF	TGTGCCAGCTCCCGGGCGGCCACTGGGACAGATACGCAGTATTTT
TRBJ1-1	.	TRBV12-3/TRBV12-4	.	CASVKDPDTEAFF	TGTGCCAGCGTTAAGGACCCGGACACTGAAGCTTTCTTT
TRBJ2-7	few	TRBV7-2	TRBD1	CASSLEDRESQHF	TGTGCCAGCAGCTTAGAGGACAGGGAGAGTCAACACTTC
TRBJ2-3	.	TRBV29-1	.	CSVAGNPKDTQYF	TGCAGCGTTGCGGGAAACCCAAAAGATACGCAGTATTTT
TRBJ1-3	.	TRBV4-3	TRBD1	CASSLVTGSSGNTIYF	TGCGCCAGCAGCCTAGTGACAGGGAGCTCTGGAAACACCATATATTTT
TRBJ1-2	.	TRBV6-2/TRBV6-3	.	CASSYSDVDGYTF	TGTGCCAGCAGTTACTCGGACGTCGATGGCTACACCTTC
TRBJ2-5	.	TRBV7-2	.	CASSPGVAVKETQYF	TGTGCCAGCAGCCCGGGGGTCGCGGTCAAAGAGACCCAGTACTTC
TRBJ1-1	.	TRBV27	.	CASSPPGRPLRTEAFF	TGTGCCAGCAGTCCACCAGGGCGACCCCTGCGCACTGAAGCTTTCTTT